These T cell receptor beta chains were read from a single sample in a study of T cell repertoires in cytomegalovirus infection. TCRdb re-called the reads with MiXCR, one entry per CDR3 protein. The sample has roughly 640,000 distinct CDR3 sequences, more than 20% seen once. Sequencing was done on a sample of CD8+ T cells from PBMCs. These receptors came from a human donor in good health (CMV status not recorded). Some clones in this sample may be carry-over from other donors' samples. Both conserved end residues are part of each CDR3. The order of the fields is CDR3 length, J gene, clone size, D gene, V gene, CDR3 DNA, CDR3 protein. A D gene is named only where the DNA matches it firmly. Clone size, where shown, is once, few, many, or a class for clones that have expanded.

CDR3 length: 13
J gene: TRBJ1-1
clone size: -
D gene: -
V gene: TRBV29-1
CDR3 DNA: TGCAGCGCAGAACAGGGAACGGGCACTGAAGCTTTCTTT
CDR3 protein: CSAEQGTGTEAFF

CDR3 length: 15
J gene: TRBJ2-1
clone size: few
D gene: -
V gene: TRBV27
CDR3 DNA: TGTGCCAGCAGTTTATCCCGCTACTCCAGGAATGAGCAGTTCTTC
CDR3 protein: CASSLSRYSRNEQFF

CDR3 length: 15
J gene: TRBJ2-2
clone size: once
D gene: -
V gene: TRBV10-1
CDR3 DNA: TGCGCCAGCAGCGCGATTCCGGGCCACACCGGGGAGCTGTTTTTT
CDR3 protein: CASSAIPGHTGELFF

CDR3 length: 17
J gene: TRBJ1-2
clone size: -
D gene: TRBD1
V gene: TRBV20-1
CDR3 DNA: TGCAGTGCCCGGCCCCAACAAGGACAGGGACCCACCCATGGCTACACCTTC
CDR3 protein: CSARPQQGQGPTHGYTF

CDR3 length: 18
J gene: TRBJ2-3
clone size: many
D gene: TRBD2
V gene: TRBV7-8
CDR3 DNA: TGTGCCAGCAGCTTAGTAGCGGGGGGCCCTTCCTACACAGATACGCAGTATTTT
CDR3 protein: CASSLVAGGPSYTDTQYF

CDR3 length: 15
J gene: TRBJ2-5
clone size: many
D gene: TRBD1
V gene: TRBV28
CDR3 DNA: TGTGCCAGCAGTTTGTCGCAGGGGGTCCAAGAGACCCAGTACTTC
CDR3 protein: CASSLSQGVQETQYF

CDR3 length: 18
J gene: TRBJ2-1
clone size: -
D gene: -
V gene: TRBV19
CDR3 DNA: TGTGCCAGTAGTCTAGGGCTTTTTTCCCTGAGCTCCTACAATGAGCAGTTCTTC
CDR3 protein: CASSLGLFSLSSYNEQFF

CDR3 length: 12
J gene: TRBJ2-3
clone size: few
D gene: -
V gene: TRBV7-3
CDR3 DNA: TGTGCCAGCAGCGAGGACAGTCATACGCAGTATTTT
CDR3 protein: CASSEDSHTQYF

CDR3 length: 15
J gene: TRBJ2-5
clone size: many
D gene: TRBD1
V gene: TRBV28
CDR3 DNA: TGTGCCAGCAGCCCAGGGACAGGGGGATTAGAGACCCAGTACTTC
CDR3 protein: CASSPGTGGLETQYF

CDR3 length: 15
J gene: TRBJ1-1
clone size: -
D gene: TRBD1
V gene: TRBV9
CDR3 DNA: TGTGCCAGCAGCGCCACAGGGGGCGCAGCCACTGAAGCTTTCTTT
CDR3 protein: CASSATGGAATEAFF

CDR3 length: 12
J gene: TRBJ2-2
clone size: many
D gene: -
V gene: TRBV12-5
CDR3 DNA: TGTGCTAGTTCCGCCGGCACCGGGGAGCTGTTTTTT
CDR3 protein: CASSAGTGELFF

CDR3 length: 15
J gene: TRBJ1-1
clone size: -
D gene: TRBD1
V gene: TRBV7-2
CDR3 DNA: TGTACCAGCAGCTTTTGGACAGGGAGTAACACTGAAGCTTTCTTT
CDR3 protein: CTSSFWTGSNTEAFF

CDR3 length: 14
J gene: TRBJ2-7
clone size: -
D gene: TRBD1
V gene: TRBV29-1
CDR3 DNA: TGCAGCGTTGAAGAGGCAGGGGGCAGCGACGAGCAGTACTTC
CDR3 protein: CSVEEAGGSDEQYF

CDR3 length: 15
J gene: TRBJ1-2
clone size: few
D gene: -
V gene: TRBV7-6
CDR3 DNA: TGTGCCAGCAGCTTAGAAGCAGGGATTGACTATGGCTACACCTTC
CDR3 protein: CASSLEAGIDYGYTF

CDR3 length: 16
J gene: TRBJ2-4
clone size: few
D gene: TRBD2
V gene: TRBV2
CDR3 DNA: TGTGCCAGCAGTGAAGAGACTAGCGGGGCTAAAAACATTCAGTACTTC
CDR3 protein: CASSEETSGAKNIQYF

CDR3 length: 14
J gene: TRBJ1-5
clone size: -
D gene: TRBD1
V gene: TRBV15
CDR3 DNA: TGTGCCACCAGCAGGGACAGGGGAAGTCAGCCCCAGCATTTT
CDR3 protein: CATSRDRGSQPQHF

CDR3 length: 15
J gene: TRBJ2-1
clone size: few
D gene: TRBD2
V gene: TRBV28
CDR3 DNA: TGTGCCAGCAGTTTCTTAGCGGGGGGGCAGGATGAGCAGTTCTTC
CDR3 protein: CASSFLAGGQDEQFF

CDR3 length: 16
J gene: TRBJ2-3
clone size: many
D gene: TRBD2
V gene: TRBV7-2
CDR3 DNA: TGTGCCAGCAGCTTAGAAGTAGCGGGGAGCACAGATACGCAGTATTTT
CDR3 protein: CASSLEVAGSTDTQYF

CDR3 length: 16
J gene: TRBJ1-1
clone size: many
D gene: -
V gene: TRBV6-2/TRBV6-3
CDR3 DNA: TGTGCCAGCAGTTACTCGATCGAGGAGGGCCACACTGAAGCTTTCTTT
CDR3 protein: CASSYSIEEGHTEAFF

CDR3 length: 14
J gene: TRBJ2-1
clone size: -
D gene: -
V gene: TRBV7-7
CDR3 DNA: TGTGCTAGCAGCGTCTCCGGGACTCACAATGAGCAGTTCTTC
CDR3 protein: CASSVSGTHNEQFF

CDR3 length: 15
J gene: TRBJ2-5
clone size: -
D gene: -
V gene: TRBV3-1
CDR3 DNA: TGTGCCAGCAGCCAAGAGGCCCTAGGGTGGGAGACCCAGTACTTC
CDR3 protein: CASSQEALGWETQYF

CDR3 length: 17
J gene: TRBJ2-3
clone size: many
D gene: -
V gene: TRBV7-8
CDR3 DNA: TGTGCCAGCAGCTCCCCGGGACTCGAACAGGGTCGAGATACGCAGTATTTT
CDR3 protein: CASSSPGLEQGRDTQYF

CDR3 length: 14
J gene: TRBJ2-7
clone size: -
D gene: -
V gene: TRBV10-2
CDR3 DNA: TGCGCCAGCAGTGAGCAACCAAGTTACTACGAGCAGTACTTC
CDR3 protein: CASSEQPSYYEQYF

CDR3 length: 20
J gene: TRBJ2-1
clone size: -
D gene: -
V gene: TRBV7-9
CDR3 DNA: TGTGCCAGCAGCTTACCCTTAACGGGGGCTATCGGAAGCTCCTACAATGAGCAGTTCTTC
CDR3 protein: CASSLPLTGAIGSSYNEQFF

CDR3 length: 15
J gene: TRBJ2-1
clone size: -
D gene: TRBD1
V gene: TRBV28
CDR3 DNA: TGTGCCAGCAGTTCCCCGGGACAGCAAGCTAATGAGCAGTTCTTC
CDR3 protein: CASSSPGQQANEQFF

CDR3 length: 14
J gene: TRBJ2-3
clone size: -
D gene: TRBD1
V gene: TRBV2
CDR3 DNA: TGTGCCAGCAACGTTGCGACAGGGTCAGATACGCAGTATTTT
CDR3 protein: CASNVATGSDTQYF

CDR3 length: 16
J gene: TRBJ2-5
clone size: few
D gene: TRBD2
V gene: TRBV13
CDR3 DNA: TGTGCCAGCAGCTTAGACCGACTAGCGGGGGTAGAGACCCAGTACTTC
CDR3 protein: CASSLDRLAGVETQYF

CDR3 length: 15
J gene: TRBJ1-1
clone size: few
D gene: -
V gene: TRBV2
CDR3 DNA: TGTGCCAGCAGTGAATCAGGGACCATGAACACTGAAGCTTTCTTT
CDR3 protein: CASSESGTMNTEAFF

CDR3 length: 13
J gene: TRBJ1-2
clone size: few
D gene: TRBD1
V gene: TRBV14
CDR3 DNA: TGTGCCAGCAGAGCGGACAGGGTGGGTGGCTACACCTTC
CDR3 protein: CASRADRVGGYTF

CDR3 length: 11
J gene: TRBJ1-2
clone size: many
D gene: -
V gene: TRBV12-3/TRBV12-4
CDR3 DNA: TGTGCCAGCAGTCCTGGGGGCTTCTACACCTTC
CDR3 protein: CASSPGGFYTF

CDR3 length: 14
J gene: TRBJ2-1
clone size: -
D gene: -
V gene: TRBV7-6
CDR3 DNA: TGTGCCAGCAGCGAAACGGAGGCCTACAATGAGCAGTTCTTC
CDR3 protein: CASSETEAYNEQFF

CDR3 length: 13
J gene: TRBJ2-1
clone size: -
D gene: TRBD2
V gene: TRBV18
CDR3 DNA: TGTGCCAGCCGCGGGGGGGAGCACAATGAGCAGTTCTTC
CDR3 protein: CASRGGEHNEQFF

CDR3 length: 16
J gene: TRBJ2-4
clone size: -
D gene: TRBD2
V gene: TRBV7-9
CDR3 DNA: TGTGCCAGCAGCCCAGCTAGCGGGGGTCCAAGGAACATTCAGTACTTC
CDR3 protein: CASSPASGGPRNIQYF

CDR3 length: 15
J gene: TRBJ2-1
clone size: few
D gene: -
V gene: TRBV9
CDR3 DNA: TGTGCCAGCAGCGGGGGGGACAGATCCTACAATGAGCAGTTCTTC
CDR3 protein: CASSGGDRSYNEQFF

CDR3 length: 11
J gene: TRBJ1-2
clone size: many
D gene: -
V gene: TRBV10-3
CDR3 DNA: TGTGCCATCAGGGTGACCTATGGCTACACCTTC
CDR3 protein: CAIRVTYGYTF

CDR3 length: 14
J gene: TRBJ2-3
clone size: -
D gene: -
V gene: TRBV11-2
CDR3 DNA: TGTGCCAGCAGCCCCTCCCCAGGAACAGATACGCAGTATTTT
CDR3 protein: CASSPSPGTDTQYF

CDR3 length: 13
J gene: TRBJ2-7
clone size: many
D gene: -
V gene: TRBV7-6
CDR3 DNA: TGTGCCAGCGGGGCGTCGGGGGTAGGCGAGCAGTACTTC
CDR3 protein: CASGASGVGEQYF

CDR3 length: 18
J gene: TRBJ2-3
clone size: many
D gene: TRBD2
V gene: TRBV7-6
CDR3 DNA: TGTGCCAGCAGCTTACGAATAGCGGGTCGGCCTGAGATGGATACGCAGTATTTT
CDR3 protein: CASSLRIAGRPEMDTQYF

CDR3 length: 12
J gene: TRBJ1-2
clone size: -
D gene: TRBD1
V gene: TRBV29-1
CDR3 DNA: TGCAGCGCGGGACAGGGCAACTATGGCTACACCTTC
CDR3 protein: CSAGQGNYGYTF

CDR3 length: 15
J gene: TRBJ2-6
clone size: many
D gene: -
V gene: TRBV7-6
CDR3 DNA: TGTGCCAGCAGCCCCGTTGATGGAGGGGCCAACGTCCTGACTTTC
CDR3 protein: CASSPVDGGANVLTF

CDR3 length: 16
J gene: TRBJ2-1
clone size: -
D gene: TRBD2
V gene: TRBV13
CDR3 DNA: TGTGCCAGCAGCTCGGTGACTAGCGGGGTCCAACATGAGCAGTTCTTC
CDR3 protein: CASSSVTSGVQHEQFF

CDR3 length: 14
J gene: TRBJ1-5
clone size: few
D gene: TRBD1
V gene: TRBV12-3/TRBV12-4
CDR3 DNA: TGTGCCAGCAGTCATGGGACAGGGTTACAGCCCCAGCATTTT
CDR3 protein: CASSHGTGLQPQHF

CDR3 length: 13
J gene: TRBJ1-5
clone size: few
D gene: -
V gene: TRBV7-6
CDR3 DNA: TGTGCCAGCAGCTCCGAAGGAATTCAGCCCCAGCATTTT
CDR3 protein: CASSSEGIQPQHF

CDR3 length: 11
J gene: TRBJ1-2
clone size: many
D gene: -
V gene: TRBV28
CDR3 DNA: TGTGCCAGCAGTTTCCCAGGGAATTTGTGGTTC
CDR3 protein: CASSFPGNLWF

CDR3 length: 16
J gene: TRBJ2-2
clone size: few
D gene: TRBD2
V gene: TRBV6-2/TRBV6-3
CDR3 DNA: TGTGCCAGCAGTTTTCCGGGACTAGCCAACACCGGGGAGCTGTTTTTT
CDR3 protein: CASSFPGLANTGELFF

CDR3 length: 15
J gene: TRBJ2-5
clone size: few
D gene: TRBD2
V gene: TRBV6-2/TRBV6-3
CDR3 DNA: TGTGCCAGCAGTTACTTTAGCGGGATCCAAGAGACCCAGTACTTC
CDR3 protein: CASSYFSGIQETQYF

CDR3 length: 16
J gene: TRBJ1-1
clone size: -
D gene: TRBD1
V gene: TRBV2
CDR3 DNA: TGTGCCAGCAGTGTAGGGGGCGGAGAGTGGAACACTGAAGCTTTCTTT
CDR3 protein: CASSVGGGEWNTEAFF

CDR3 length: 17
J gene: TRBJ1-2
clone size: many
D gene: TRBD1
V gene: TRBV7-2
CDR3 DNA: TGTGCCAGCAGCTCTGCGACAGGGCGGGAATCAAACTATGGCTACACCTTC
CDR3 protein: CASSSATGRESNYGYTF

CDR3 length: 14
J gene: TRBJ1-3
clone size: once
D gene: -
V gene: TRBV29-1
CDR3 DNA: TGCAGCGTTGAAGGATTGGGGCCTGGAAACACCATATATTTT
CDR3 protein: CSVEGLGPGNTIYF

CDR3 length: 13
J gene: TRBJ2-7
clone size: few
D gene: -
V gene: TRBV20-1
CDR3 DNA: TGCAGTGCTAGAGATGACAGTTCCTACGAGCAGTACTTC
CDR3 protein: CSARDDSSYEQYF

CDR3 length: 15
J gene: TRBJ1-1
clone size: -
D gene: -
V gene: TRBV7-9
CDR3 DNA: TGTGCCAGCAGCTTAGGACGGAGAGGGCCCACTGAAGCTTTCTTT
CDR3 protein: CASSLGRRGPTEAFF

CDR3 length: 16
J gene: TRBJ2-1
clone size: many
D gene: -
V gene: TRBV28
CDR3 DNA: TGTGCCAGCAGTTACCGGGCCAATCCCTCCTACAATGAGCAGTTCTTC
CDR3 protein: CASSYRANPSYNEQFF

CDR3 length: 16
J gene: TRBJ2-2
clone size: few
D gene: -
V gene: TRBV4-2
CDR3 DNA: TGTGCCAGCAGCCTTCTGGATGTCGTGGGCACCGGGGAGCTGTTTTTT
CDR3 protein: CASSLLDVVGTGELFF

CDR3 length: 15
J gene: TRBJ2-7
clone size: few
D gene: TRBD1
V gene: TRBV4-1
CDR3 DNA: TGCGCCAGCAGCCCCTTGGACAGGGGAGGCTACGAGCAGTACTTC
CDR3 protein: CASSPLDRGGYEQYF

CDR3 length: 15
J gene: TRBJ2-3
clone size: many
D gene: TRBD2
V gene: TRBV6-6
CDR3 DNA: TGTGCCAGCAGTTACATTAGCGGGAGCACAGATACGCAGTATTTT
CDR3 protein: CASSYISGSTDTQYF